A selection of T cell receptor beta chains follows, all from one sample in a study of tumor and adjacent non-tumor tissue in lung cancer. A single record per CDR3 protein comes from TCRdb applying MiXCR to the multiplex PCR reads. The sample comprises about 110,000 distinct CDR3 sequences, roughly 73% of which are singletons, and 37% rests with the top ten. Sequencing was carried out using lung tumor tissue. These receptors were collected from a woman between 55 and 75 years old with non-small cell lung cancer. The CDR3 runs from the conserved cysteine through the conserved F or W. D genes are given only for firm matches. Rows may omit the clone size; those that give it use once, few, many or a size class.

abundance	j_gene	d_gene	v_gene	CDR3nt	CDR3aa
.	TRBJ2-7	.	TRBV11-2	TGTGCCAGCAACTTGGACGATGGCTACGAGCAGTACTTC	CASNLDDGYEQYF
many	TRBJ2-3	.	TRBV6-1	TGTGCCAGCAGTTTTTGGGGGCGCAACACAGATACGCAGTATTTT	CASSFWGRNTDTQYF
once	TRBJ2-3	.	TRBV11-1	TGTGCCAGCAGCTTACTAGCGAAAGATACGCAATGTTTT	CASSLLAKDTQCF
once	TRBJ1-6	.	TRBV11-2	TGTGCCAGCAGCTTAGAAGCAAGTAATTCACCCGTGCATTTT	CASSLEASNSPVHF
.	TRBJ2-1	TRBD2	TRBV6-2/TRBV6-3	TGTGCCAGCAGCTACTTAGAAGCGGGAGGAGATGAGCAGTTCTTC	CASSYLEAGGDEQFF
.	TRBJ2-1	.	TRBV11-2	TGTGCCAGCAGCCCTCTTCGATGGGCGGGCTACAATGAGCAGTTCTTC	CASSPLRWAGYNEQFF
few	TRBJ1-6	.	TRBV14	TGTGCCAGCAGCCAAGATTCGCCAGGGAAGGGTTCACCCCTCCACTTT	CASSQDSPGKGSPLHF
.	TRBJ2-3	.	TRBV11-2	TGTGCCAGCTGCCTTAGAGAGGCCCCCCGATCAGATACGCAGTATTTT	CASCLREAPRSDTQYF
.	TRBJ2-3	.	TRBV4-3	TGCGCCAGCAGAAGCGGGACAGACACAGATACACAGTATTTT	CASRSGTDTDTQYF
few	TRBJ2-2	TRBD1	TRBV30	TGTGCCTGGAGTCGACAGGGGAACACCGGGGAGCTGTTTTTT	CAWSRQGNTGELFF
.	TRBJ2-1	TRBD1	TRBV30	TGTGCCTGGAGATCCGGGACAGAGTACAATGAGCAGTTCTTC	CAWRSGTEYNEQFF
once	TRBJ2-1	.	TRBV11-3	TGTGCCAGCGGCTTAGAGTTGACTAGTGGATGCCACAATGAGCAGTTCTTC	CASGLELTSGCHNEQFF
.	TRBJ2-2	.	TRBV20-1	TGCAGTGTTAGAGAGATGAACACCAGGGAGATGTTTTTT	CSVREMNTREMFF
once	TRBJ1-5	TRBD1	TRBV7-2	TGTGCCAGCAGCTTACAGCCTCACAGGGGGGAACAGCCCCAGCATTTT	CASSLQPHRGEQPQHF
many	TRBJ2-1	TRBD2	TRBV11-3	TGTGCCAGCTTAGAGTTGACTAGCGGGAGCCACAATGAGCAGTTCTTC	CASLELTSGSHNEQFF
.	TRBJ2-2	TRBD1	TRBV20-1	TGCAGTGCTAGGGATAACAGGGGGGAGCAGTTTTTT	CSARDNRGEQFF
many	TRBJ2-5	TRBD2	TRBV10-2	TGCGCCAGCAGTAGTAGCGGGGCAGAGACCCAGTACTTC	CASSSSGAETQYF
.	TRBJ2-4	.	TRBV20-1	TGCGGTGCTAAGGACTATCTTGGCGTAGCCAAAACCATTCAGTACTTC	CGAKDYLGVAKTIQYF
many	TRBJ1-5	.	TRBV21-1	TGTGCCAGCAGCTTGGGGGGAGATCAGCCCCAGCATTTT	CASSLGGDQPQHF
.	TRBJ1-6	TRBD1	TRBV2	TGTGCCAGCAGTGACCGTAGAGGACAGGGCAGCTCCTATAATCCACCCCTCCACTTT	CASSDRRGQGSSYNPPLHF
.	TRBJ2-7	.	TRBV20-1	TGCAGTGTTATACTAGTGGGGGGCCTGTGTGAGCAGTACTTC	CSVILVGGLCEQYF
.	TRBJ2-7	.	TRBV4-2	TGTGCCAGCAGCCAAGGACTAATGGACTCCTACGAGCAGTACTTC	CASSQGLMDSYEQYF
few	TRBJ1-5	TRBD1	TRBV20-1	TGCAGTGCTCGCTCAACAGGGGGCGGTCAGCCCCAGCATTTT	CSARSTGGGQPQHF
.	TRBJ2-5	.	TRBV6-1	TGTGCCAGTAGTGCGGCGGATCGAGAGACCCAGTACTTC	CASSAADRETQYF
.	TRBJ1-1	.	TRBV6-1	TGTTCGAGCCAAACCGACAAGGGAACTGAAGCTTTCTTT	CSSQTDKGTEAFF
many	TRBJ2-2	TRBD1	TRBV14	TGTGCCAGCAGCCTGGGACAGTACACCGGGGAGCTGTTTTTT	CASSLGQYTGELFF
.	TRBJ2-3	.	TRBV20-1	TGCAGTGCTCGGGAAGGGTTCAGAGATACGCAGTATTTT	CSAREGFRDTQYF
many	TRBJ2-2	TRBD1	TRBV6-5	TGTGCCAGCAGTTCCGGGACAGTTTCGAACACCGGGGAGCTGTTTTTT	CASSSGTVSNTGELFF
.	TRBJ2-1	.	TRBV18	TGTGCTAGCTCACCAAATGGGGAAGGAGAGTACAATGAGCTGTTCTTC	CASSPNGEGEYNELFF
once	TRBJ1-1	.	TRBV4-3	TGCACCAACAGCCAAAATTCTGCAGGGGAAGCTTTCTTT	CTNSQNSAGEAFF
.	TRBJ2-4	TRBD2	TRBV4-2	TGTGTCAGCAGCCAGGATGCCGGGGGGGCCAGGTCTTTTTCCCAGTACTTC	CVSSQDAGGARSFSQYF
few	TRBJ1-3	TRBD1	TRBV7-8	TGTGCCAGCAGCTTAGTCAGGGGGTCCTCTGGAAACACCATATATTTT	CASSLVRGSSGNTIYF
.	TRBJ2-2	.	TRBV4-3	TGCGCCAGCAGCCCCTCCTCAGGCGGAGCGAACACCGGGGAGCTGTTTTTT	CASSPSSGGANTGELFF
.	TRBJ2-7	TRBD2	TRBV6-5	TGTGCCAGTAGCTATGCCGGGGGGTTGCGGGGCACACTACCGTACGAGCTGTACTTC	CASSYAGGLRGTLPYELYF
.	TRBJ2-7	.	TRBV11-1	TGTGCCAGCAGCTTAAACATTGAGAGGAGCTCCTACGAGCAGTACTTC	CASSLNIERSSYEQYF
.	TRBJ1-1	TRBD1	TRBV6-5	TGTGCCAGCAGTTACTTGACAGGGTATGAAACTGAAGCTTTCTTT	CASSYLTGYETEAFF
.	TRBJ2-3	.	TRBV20-1	TGCAGTGCGCACGGTAGCGTGCTCACTGATACGCACTATTTT	CSAHGSVLTDTHYF
many	TRBJ2-1	TRBD1	TRBV4-3	TGCGCCAGCAGGGTAGACAGGGGTTACAATGAGCAGTTCTTC	CASRVDRGYNEQFF
.	TRBJ1-6	.	TRBV20-1	TGCAGTACTAGAGACATGAAGGGACATAGCAATTCACCCCTCCACTTT	CSTRDMKGHSNSPLHF
many	TRBJ2-1	TRBD1	TRBV6-5	TGTGCCAGCAGTAAGAATAAACCGGGACAGGGGGCCTATGAGCAGTTCTTC	CASSKNKPGQGAYEQFF
once	TRBJ2-7	.	TRBV11-3	TGTGCCAGCATCAAAACAGGGACCTACGACCAGTACTTC	CASIKTGTYDQYF
once	TRBJ2-2	.	TRBV11-2	TGTACCAGCAGCCTTTTCCAGACCGGGGAGCTGTTTTTT	CTSSLFQTGELFF